This is a list of T cell receptor beta chains from one sample in a study of shared clonotypes between healthy human individuals. The data were produced by immunoSEQ multiplex PCR, yet TCRdb's version contains in-frame clones alone and is incomplete. The data contain around 530,000 clones, roughly 79% of them singletons. Sequencing was done on a sample of PBMCs. These receptors all stem from a woman aged 40 to 50 in good health. Some clones in this sample may be carry-over from other donors' samples. Both conserved end residues are part of each CDR3. D genes are given only for firm matches. Clone size is stated in some rows and not others, as once, few, many or a class when expanded.

cdr3_length clone_size j_call v_call d_call cdr3_aa cdr3_nt
20 . TRBJ2-7 TRBV15 TRBD2 CATSRYRDWVAGPHRYEQYF TGTGCCACCAGTAGATACAGGGATTGGGTAGCGGGACCACATCGGTACGAGCAGTACTTC
12 once TRBJ1-5 TRBV27 . CASGHPNQPQHF TGTGCCAGCGGACACCCCAATCAGCCCCAGCATTTT
15 . TRBJ2-3 TRBV5-1 TRBD2 CASSPGGLGADTQYF TGCGCCAGCAGCCCTGGAGGACTAGGGGCAGATACGCAGTATTTT
16 . TRBJ2-6 TRBV28 TRBD1 CASSSTGEFGANVLTF TGTGCCAGCAGTTCGACAGGGGAGTTTGGGGCCAACGTCCTGACTTTC
16 few TRBJ1-2 TRBV28 TRBD1 CASSLFFDRGAYGYTF TGTGCCAGCAGTTTATTTTTCGACAGGGGGGCCTATGGCTACACCTTC
12 . TRBJ2-7 TRBV5-1 . CASKNNEHEQYF TGCGCCAGCAAGAACAATGAACACGAGCAGTACTTC
16 once TRBJ2-3 TRBV11-2 . CASSLVLDRRSDTQYF TGTGCCAGCAGCTTAGTTCTCGACCGGAGGTCAGATACGCAGTATTTT
15 . TRBJ2-7 TRBV30 . CAWSVGGSGPYEQYF TGTGCCTGGAGTGTAGGGGGTAGCGGGCCCTACGAGCAGTACTTC
13 . TRBJ1-1 TRBV2 . CASSTGRETEAFF TGTGCCAGCAGTACAGGGAGAGAGACTGAAGCTTTCTTT
14 . TRBJ1-1 TRBV6-1 . CAVGGPLMGTEAFF TGTGCTGTAGGGGGGCCCCTTATGGGCACTGAAGCTTTCTTT
16 . TRBJ2-7 TRBV10-1 TRBD2 CASSEGGAGASYEQYF TGCGCCAGCAGTGAGGGCGGAGCGGGAGCGTCCTACGAGCAGTACTTC
11 . TRBJ2-7 TRBV20-1 . CSASFGYEQYF TGCAGTGCTAGTTTTGGCTACGAGCAGTACTTC
15 . TRBJ2-3 TRBV7-2 . CASSLVGRSTDTQYF TGTGCCAGCAGCTTAGTTGGGCGGAGCACAGATACGCAGTATTTT
18 . TRBJ1-2 TRBV27 . CASSPTFWWTLGDYGYTF TGTGCCAGCAGCCCCACGTTTTGGTGGACACTCGGCGACTATGGCTACACCTTC
12 . TRBJ1-2 TRBV6-1 . CASSERAVGYTF TGTGCCAGCAGTGAACGGGCGGTCGGCTACACCTTC
14 . TRBJ2-5 TRBV6-1 TRBD1 CASNRDRRQETQYF TGTGCCAGCAACCGGGACAGGAGACAAGAGACCCAGTACTTC
16 . TRBJ2-7 TRBV7-2 . CASSPRRVLPGYEQYF TGTGCCAGCAGCCCCCGACGGGTCCTCCCGGGCTACGAGCAGTACTTC
13 . TRBJ2-7 TRBV10-1 . CASSESGVYEQYF TGCGCCAGCAGTGAGTCGGGGGTCTACGAGCAGTACTTC
15 . TRBJ1-5 TRBV19 . CASSPGGNSNQPQHF TGTGCCAGTAGTCCGGGGGGGAATAGCAATCAGCCCCAGCATTTT
16 . TRBJ2-7 TRBV7-9 . CASSADVVGKAYEQYF TGTGCCAGCAGCGCAGACGTAGTCGGGAAGGCCTACGAGCAGTACTTC
12 . TRBJ2-3 TRBV18 . CASSPASDTQYF TGTGCCAGCTCACCCGCCTCAGATACGCAGTATTTT
14 . TRBJ2-7 TRBV6-5 . CASSLSGNSYEQYF TGCGCCAGCAGTTTATCAGGGAATTCCTACGAGCAGTACTTC
11 many TRBJ2-7 TRBV19 . CASHGGYEQYF TGTGCCAGTCACGGGGGTTACGAGCAGTACTTC
16 . TRBJ1-1 TRBV5-6 . CASSFGTGKVGSEAFF TGTGCCAGCAGCTTCGGGACGGGTAAAGTCGGTTCTGAAGCTTTCTTT
16 few TRBJ2-5 TRBV5-1 . CASSPQGGKAVGDQYF TGCGCCAGCAGCCCGCAGGGCGGGAAGGCCGTTGGAGACCAGTACTTC
13 . TRBJ2-3 TRBV10-1 . CASSESGTDTQYF TGCGCCAGCAGTGAGTCTGGGACAGATACGCAGTATTTT
13 . TRBJ2-3 TRBV28 TRBD2 CASTPTSADTQYF TGTGCCAGCACACCGACTAGCGCAGATACGCAGTATTTT
22 . TRBJ2-5 TRBV15 TRBD2 CATSREEGTNRQIAGGSETQYF TGTGCCACCAGCAGAGAAGAGGGAACCAACAGACAGATAGCGGGAGGTTCAGAGACCCAGTACTTC
15 . TRBJ1-1 TRBV5-1 TRBD1 CASSRQGSMNTEAFF TGCGCCAGCAGCCGACAGGGGTCCATGAACACTGAAGCTTTCTTT
14 once TRBJ1-2 TRBV10-3 . CAVGNPRFAYGYTF TGTGCCGTAGGGAACCCAAGGTTTGCCTATGGCTACACCTTC
14 . TRBJ1-4 TRBV9 TRBD1 CASNAGGTNEKLFF TGTGCCAGCAACGCAGGGGGCACTAATGAAAAACTGTTTTTT
14 . TRBJ1-1 TRBV5-1 TRBD1 CASSWDRGNTEAFF TGCGCCAGCAGCTGGGACAGGGGAAACACTGAAGCTTTCTTT
15 once TRBJ2-7 TRBV7-9 TRBD1 CASSSNAPGTGSQYF TGTGCCAGCAGCTCAAACGCTCCCGGGACAGGGTCCCAGTACTTC
13 . TRBJ1-1 TRBV27 TRBD1 CASSWAGGTEAFF TGTGCCAGCAGTTGGGCAGGGGGCACTGAAGCTTTCTTT
13 . TRBJ1-2 TRBV5-5 . CASSPRRDYGYTF TGTGCCAGCAGTCCCAGGCGGGACTATGGCTACACCTTC
17 . TRBJ2-7 TRBV18 TRBD2 CASSPLVAGGPGYEQYF TGTGCCAGCTCACCATTGGTAGCGGGAGGGCCCGGGTACGAGCAGTACTTC
15 . TRBJ1-3 TRBV5-1 . CASSLVSRTGNTIYF TGCGCCAGCAGCTTGGTGTCACGCACTGGAAACACCATATATTTT
14 few TRBJ2-7 TRBV19 TRBD1 CASSMTGGRHEQYF TGTGCCAGTAGTATGACAGGGGGCAGGCACGAGCAGTACTTC
16 . TRBJ2-3 TRBV19 TRBD2 CASKQIAGGVADTQYF TGTGCCAGTAAGCAAATAGCGGGAGGGGTGGCAGATACGCAGTATTTT
13 . TRBJ2-2 TRBV2 TRBD1 CAIDRANTGELFF TGTGCCATTGACAGGGCGAACACCGGGGAGCTGTTTTTT
15 . TRBJ1-3 TRBV28 . CASSEYRDGGNTIYF TGTGCCAGCAGTGAATACAGGGACGGAGGAAACACCATATATTTT
15 . TRBJ1-3 TRBV5-4 TRBD1 CASSAGTDSGNTIYF TGTGCCAGCAGCGCCGGGACAGACTCTGGAAACACCATATATTTT
18 . TRBJ2-5 TRBV7-7 . CASSLNTGTGFLQETQYF TGTGCCAGCAGCTTAAATACTGGAACGGGATTCCTTCAAGAGACCCAGTACTTC
13 few TRBJ2-7 TRBV18 . CASSPDTSYEQYF TGTGCCAGCTCACCGGACACCTCCTACGAGCAGTACTTC
15 . TRBJ2-3 TRBV15 . CATGDSLSSTDTQYF TGTGCCACCGGCGACAGCCTTTCTAGCACAGATACGCAGTATTTT
14 . TRBJ2-7 TRBV7-8 . CASSAGTSLWEQYF TGTGCCAGCAGCGCCGGGACCTCCCTTTGGGAGCAGTACTTC
15 . TRBJ2-3 TRBV9 . CASSVRGVTTDTQYF TGTGCCAGCAGCGTAAGGGGAGTTACCACAGATACGCAGTATTTT
14 . TRBJ1-3 TRBV11-1 TRBD1 CASGGQAPGNTIYF TGTGCCAGCGGAGGACAGGCCCCTGGAAACACCATATATTTT
13 . TRBJ1-3 TRBV10-3 . CAISEASGNTIYF TGTGCCATCAGTGAGGCTTCTGGAAACACCATATATTTT
15 . TRBJ2-1 TRBV4-3 . CASRQVWGSYNEQFF TGCGCCAGCAGACAGGTTTGGGGTTCATACAATGAGCAGTTCTTC
17 . TRBJ2-2 TRBV18 TRBD2 CASSPSELAGAAGELFF TGTGCCAGCTCACCAAGCGAACTAGCGGGAGCGGCGGGGGAGCTGTTTTTT
15 . TRBJ1-2 TRBV30 . CAWSVLGRANYGYTF TGTGCCTGGAGTGTTTTGGGACGTGCAAACTATGGCTACACCTTC
17 . TRBJ2-1 TRBV7-9 TRBD2 CASSLIAGLAGYNEQFF TGTGCCAGCAGCTTGATCGCGGGACTAGCGGGGTACAATGAGCAGTTCTTC
15 . TRBJ2-5 TRBV19 . CASSPGLSLRETQYF TGTGCCAGTAGCCCGGGACTCAGCCTGAGGGAGACCCAGTACTTC
14 . TRBJ2-5 TRBV12-5 . CASAQPGPVETQYF TGTGCTAGTGCTCAACCCGGACCGGTAGAGACCCAGTACTTC